The 30 T cell receptor beta chains presented below share a single source sample, sequenced in a study of T cells after yellow fever vaccination. TCRdb re-called the 5' RACE reads with MiXCR, one entry per CDR3 protein. Of some 500,000 distinct CDR3 sequences in the sample, about 14% were seen once. The sample consisted of PBMCs, taken on the day of the yellow fever booster vaccination. The source of these receptors is a man aged 30 to 39 who received the YFV17D yellow fever vaccine.

This chain links TRBV4-1 with TRBJ2-5, with D possibly being TRBD2 (6 bases). CDR1 MGHRA and CDR2 YSYEKL come from the germline V gene. This CDR3 has 16 amino acids. V was shortened by 2 bases and J by 5 bases, with 18 bases between the two germline ends. The CDR3 is CASSQWYGRGEETQYF. The CDR3 DNA follows: TGCGCCAGCAGCCAATGGTACGGGAGAGGTGAGGAGACCCAGTACTTC.

The gene calls are TRBV21-1 and TRBJ2-1. TRBV21-1 is classified as a pseudogene. The CDR3 spans 15 residues. CDR3: CASSRAEHERNEQFF. CDR3 DNA sequence: TGTGCCAGCAGCCGAGCTGAACACGAACGGAATGAGCAGTTCTTC.

This clonotype was recorded a few times. This chain uses TRBV6-2 or TRBV6-3 with TRBJ2-3; 10 nucleotides agree with TRBD2. Germline V gene lookup returns CDR1 MNHEY and CDR2 SVGEGT. Unmatched junction bases numbered 7, after V lost 5 bases and J lost 5 bases. There are 15 residues in the CDR3. The CDR3 reads CASSLAGALRDTQYF. The CDR3 bases are TGTGCCAGCAGTCTAGCGGGGGCCCTGCGAGATACGCAGTATTTT.

CDR3 sequence reads: CAWSGLGNTEAFF. DNA for the CDR3: TGTGCCTGGAGTGGGCTGGGGAACACTGAAGCTTTCTTT. The chain couples TRBV30 to TRBJ1-1; D gene ambiguous. V lost 1 base, J lost 1 base, and 7 bases lay in between. Germline lookup yields CDR1 GTSNPN and CDR2 SVGIG (reference sequence). The CDR3 extends over 13 amino acids.

The chain employs TRBV28 and TRBJ2-7; 8 bases match TRBD2. The CDR3 has 13 amino acids. Germline-derived CDR1 and CDR2 are MDHEN and SYDVKM. Trimming cost V 7 bases and J 2 bases; bases outside gene matches: 4. The CDR3 loop reads CASMIGGAYEQYF. The CDR3 nucleotides read TGTGCCAGCATGATCGGGGGGGCCTACGAGCAGTACTTC.

This clonotype was seen many times. The chain is built from TRBV5-1 and TRBJ2-3; D is undetermined. There are 13 residues in the CDR3. Germline assignment: CDR1 SGHRS and CDR2 YFSETQ. Trimming took off 0 bases at V and 4 bases at J, with 6 bases between the two ends. CDR3 bases: TGCGCCAGCAGCTTGGAGGCTGCAGATACGCAGTATTTT. This sequence encodes CASSLEAADTQYF.

The V call is TRBV7-9, the J call TRBJ2-3; perhaps TRBD1 as D (5 bases). V lost 1 base and J lost 3, with 8 bases in between. The CDR3 sequence is 14 residues long. Germline lookup yields CDR1 SEHNR and CDR2 FQNEAQ (reference sequence). This CDR3 is CASSLEGMTDTQYF. CDR3 DNA: TGTGCCAGCAGCTTAGAGGGGATGACAGATACGCAGTATTTT.

This clonotype occurred a few times. This chain uses TRBV30 with TRBJ2-3, with 9 bases fitting TRBD1. CDR3 length: 17 residues. Trimming removed 1 base from V and 3 bases from J; junction bases left unmatched: 11. Germline lookup yields CDR1 GTSNPN and CDR2 SVGIG (reference sequence). The CDR3 region has the DNA TGTGCCTGGAGTGCCCATCCGGGACAGGGAGATACAGATACGCAGTATTTT. Residues: CAWSAHPGQGDTDTQYF.

This clonotype turned up a few times. The J gene is TRBJ2-1, the V gene TRBV5-1, with D possibly matching TRBD1 (6 bases). The CDR3 covers 12 residues. CDR1 is SGHRS, CDR2 YFSETQ, per germline. V was pared by 4 bases and J by 9 bases, with 11 bases between. The CDR3, as DNA: TGCGCCAGCAGCGTGGACAGTTTTGAGCAGTTCTTC. Protein sequence: CASSVDSFEQFF.

This clonotype was seen more than once but under ten times. This chain joins TRBV30 and TRBJ2-7, with TRBD1 matching over 10 bases. With V trimmed by 4 bases and J by 1 base, 4 bases remained unmatched. Germline V gene sequence: CDR1 GTSNPN, CDR2 SVGIG (reference sequence). The CDR3 extends over 14 amino acids. The CDR3 loop reads CAWTRQGASYEQYF. In DNA form, the CDR3 reads TGTGCCTGGACCAGACAGGGGGCATCCTACGAGCAGTACTTC.

The chain recombines TRBV15 with TRBJ2-7; weak D call: TRBD2 (5 bases). Germline V gene sequence: CDR1 LNHNV, CDR2 YYDKDF (reference sequence). The V gene lost 3 bases and the J gene lost 2 bases, with 11 bases spanning the gap. The CDR3 loop spans 14 amino acids. The CDR3 DNA reads as TGTGCCACCAGCAGGCCCGGAGGAGCCTACGAGCAGTACTTC. Translating gives CATSRPGGAYEQYF. Looking up the rest from reference TRBV15 and TRBJ2-7 gives the full variable domain: DAMVIQNPRYQVTQFGKPVTLSCSQTLNHNVMYWYQQKSSQAPKLLFHYYDKDFNNEADTPDNFQSRRPNTSFCFLDIRSPGLGDTAMYLCATSRPGGAYEQYFGPGTRLTVT.

Only a few counts were recorded for this clonotype. V usage is TRBV7-8 and J usage is TRBJ2-1; the match to TRBD1 covers 8 bases. The length of the CDR3 is 16 residues. V trimming: 5 bases; J trimming: 4 bases; junction bases outside the gene matches: 10. Germline loops: CDR1 SGHVS, CDR2 FQNEAQ. CDR3 in amino acids: CASSVLGTGIYNEQFF. The CDR3 coding sequence is TGTGCCAGCAGCGTACTCGGGACAGGTATTTACAATGAGCAGTTCTTC.

The V call is TRBV19, the J call TRBJ2-1, with a weak D call TRBD1 (6 bases). This CDR3 comprises 13 residues. The V gene's germline CDR1 is LNHDA and CDR2 SQIVND (reference sequence). Deletions cut 6 bases from V and 7 bases from J, with 13 bases between. The CDR3 spells CASSQTRGNEQFF. The DNA of the CDR3 is TGTGCCAGTAGCCAAACAAGGGGGAATGAGCAGTTCTTC.

The rearrangement joins TRBV29-1 to TRBJ2-2; TRBD2 might be the D (6 bases). CDR1 is SQVTM and CDR2 is ANQGSEA in the germline V gene. V dropped 2 bases and J dropped 3 bases, with 10 bases sitting between them. This CDR3 contains 14 residues. The DNA for the CDR3 is TGCAGCGTTGAATACGGGAGCCACACCGGGGAGCTGTTTTTT. Its protein product is CSVEYGSHTGELFF.

The chain joins TRBV29-1 to TRBJ2-3; D is unresolved. V lost 3 bases to trimming and J lost 0 bases, with 10 bases between them. Germline CDR1 SQVTM, CDR2 ANQGSEA. The CDR3 is 14 amino acids. CDR3 loop: CSVELRRSTDTQYF. CDR3 nucleotides: TGCAGCGTTGAGTTACGGCGAAGCACAGATACGCAGTATTTT.

This clonotype was seen more than once but under ten times. The V and J genes are TRBV7-2 and TRBJ2-7; D is possibly TRBD2 (6 bases). V was clipped by 5 bases and J by 7 bases, with 18 bases between them. Per the germline V gene, CDR1 is SGHTA and CDR2 is FQGNSA. The CDR3 contains 14 residues. CDR3 amino acids: CASSLRGYAGEQYF. CDR3 nucleotides: TGTGCCAGCAGCCTGCGAGGGTACGCGGGGGAGCAGTACTTC.

The chain links TRBV7-3 to TRBJ2-2; 7 bases line up with TRBD2. This CDR3 is built from 15 residues. Germline CDR1 reads SGHTA; CDR2 reads FQGTGA. V lost 5 bases to trimming and J lost 5 bases; unmatched junction nucleotides: 8. CDR3 loop: CASSSGTTTTGELFF. The CDR3 bases are TGTGCCAGCAGCAGTGGGACTACCACGACCGGGGAGCTGTTTTTT.

This clonotype was seen only a few times. The chain combines TRBV4-3 with TRBJ1-6; no clear D gene. V gave up 4 bases and J gave up 7 bases, with 17 bases separating them. Germline assignment: CDR1 LGHNA and CDR2 YSLEER. The CDR3 extends over 16 amino acids. In DNA, the CDR3 is TGCGCCAGCAGCCCCGGACCTCTTTTGTCCAATTCACCCCTCCACTTT. Its protein is CASSPGPLLSNSPLHF.

This clonotype has a count of ten or more. The chain carries TRBV7-6 and TRBJ2-2, with TRBD1 matching 8 bases. The CDR3 is 15 residues long. V shed 1 base and J 6 bases; nucleotides not matched to a gene: 4. Germline CDR1 and CDR2: SGHVS and FNYEAQ. The CDR3 sequence is CASSLGATGAGELFF. CDR3 nucleotides: TGTGCCAGCAGCTTAGGTGCGACAGGGGCCGGGGAGCTGTTTTTT.

This clonotype was counted between two and nine times. V gene TRBV6-2 or TRBV6-3 combines with J gene TRBJ2-6, with a weak D call TRBD1 (5 bases). The germline CDR1 and CDR2 sequences are MNHEY and SVGEGT. The CDR3 totals 15 residues. The V gene lost 7 bases and the J gene lost 0 bases, with 10 bases spanning the gap. In DNA form, the CDR3 reads TGTGCCAGCAACGGCCAGGGCTCTGGGGCCAACGTCCTGACTTTC. Translated, it gives CASNGQGSGANVLTF.

J is TRBJ2-3 and V is TRBV9; 7 nucleotides line up with TRBD2. CDR1 is SGDLS, CDR2 YYNGEE, per germline. Trimming removed 0 bases from V and 3 bases from J; junction bases left unmatched: 4. The CDR3 loop spans 15 amino acids. CDR3 sequence reads: CASSVATGGTDTQYF. CDR3 coding DNA: TGTGCCAGCAGCGTAGCTACGGGAGGTACAGATACGCAGTATTTT.

The chain combines TRBV20-1 with TRBJ2-5; unclear D gene. The V end lost 3 bases, the J end lost 4 bases, and 9 bases lay between the germline ends. This CDR3 has 12 amino acids. CDR1 is DFQATT, CDR2 SNEGSKA, per germline (reference sequence). The CDR3: CSARREVETQYF. The CDR3 DNA reads TGCAGTGCTAGGCGTGAAGTAGAGACCCAGTACTTC.

CDR3 in DNA: TGTGCCAGCAGTGACGGCAGCTCTGGAAACACCATATATTTT. It codes for CASSDGSSGNTIYF. V gene TRBV28 combines with J gene TRBJ1-3; D remains unclear. Looked up from germline, CDR1 is MDHEN and CDR2 is SYDVKM. V was clipped by 5 bases and J by 0 bases, with 8 bases between them. The CDR3 runs 14 residues.

This clonotype has more than one count but fewer than ten. The rearrangement joins TRBV12-3 or TRBV12-4 to TRBJ1-4, with D uncertain. The CDR3 runs to 13 residues. V was clipped by 5 bases and J by 4 bases, with 8 bases between them. The CDR3 protein is CASSKQINEKLFF. For the CDR3, the DNA is TGTGCCAGCAGTAAACAGATTAATGAAAAACTGTTTTTT.

The chain carries TRBV10-3 and TRBJ2-1; 7 nucleotides match TRBD2. This CDR3 has 14 residues. The germline gives CDR1 ENHRY, CDR2 SYGVKD. V trimming: 6 bases; J trimming: 5 bases; junction bases outside the gene matches: 7. Here the CDR3 reads CAIRILAADNEQFF. In DNA form, the CDR3 reads TGTGCCATCAGGATTCTAGCGGCCGACAATGAGCAGTTCTTC.

The rearrangement links TRBV14 to TRBJ2-1; 12 nucleotides line up with TRBD2. This CDR3 spans 19 amino acids. Germline lookup yields CDR1 SGHDN and CDR2 FVKESK. V lost 1 base, J lost 7 bases, and 14 bases stayed unmatched. The CDR3 is CASSQVKFETSGRRNEQFF. The CDR3 bases are TGTGCCAGCAGCCAAGTTAAATTTGAGACTAGCGGGAGACGGAATGAGCAGTTCTTC.

V is TRBV3-1 and J is TRBJ2-5, with 12 bases that match TRBD2. Germline V gene sequence: CDR1 LGHDT, CDR2 YNNKEL (reference sequence). The length of the CDR3 is 18 residues. Unmatched junction bases numbered 14, after V lost 5 bases and J lost 4 bases. CDR3: CASSARLAGEPRAETQYF. Written as DNA, the CDR3 is TGTGCCAGCAGCGCACGACTAGCGGGAGAACCCCGAGCAGAGACCCAGTACTTC.

As DNA, the CDR3 is TGCAGCGACACAGAGCAAGAGACCCAGTACTTC. Encoded protein: CSDTEQETQYF. The V and J genes are TRBV29-1 and TRBJ2-5; no firm D call. The V gene lost 7 bases and the J gene lost 2 bases, with 8 bases spanning the gap. The germline gives CDR1 SQVTM, CDR2 ANQGSEA. The CDR3 spans 11 residues.

This clonotype was recorded at least ten times. One end of the junction varies from germline; a read error may be responsible. The chain carries TRBV7-9 and TRBJ2-3, with D unclear. The CDR3 is 14 residues long. The germline gives CDR1 SEHNR, CDR2 FQNEAQ (reference sequence). The CDR3, as DNA: TGTGCCAGCACCTTATGGGGTAGCACAGATACGCAGTATTTT. This codes for CASTLWGSTDTQYF.

This clonotype was observed a handful of times. The gene calls are TRBV30 and TRBJ2-6; 14 bases align to TRBD2. The junction had 9 bases not matched to a gene; V was cut back by 3 bases and J by 2 bases. Germline V CDR1 and CDR2: GTSNPN, SVGIG (reference sequence). The CDR3 spans 19 residues. CDR3 DNA: TGTGCCTGGAGCGGACTAGCGGGAGGACTAACGGCTGGGGCCAACGTCCTGACTTTC. Protein: CAWSGLAGGLTAGANVLTF.